These T cell receptor beta chains were read from a single sample in a study of cytomegalovirus exposure and HLA in healthy donors. Data came from immunoSEQ multiplex PCR; TCRdb stores just in-frame clones and leaves some out. The table records about 280,000 clones, around 90% of them present only once. The specimen sequenced was PBMCs. The receptor source for this set is a woman under 30 in good health and CMV-seronegative. Both conserved end residues are part of each CDR3. D genes are given only for firm matches. The size of a clone is reported for some rows only, either as once, few or many, or as a class for expanded clones.

v_call	j_call	clone_size	d_call	cdr3_nt	cdr3_aa
TRBV12-5	TRBJ2-5	once	NA	TGTGCTAGTGGTTTGAATCGGGATGGGGAGACCCAGTACTTC	CASGLNRDGETQYF
TRBV27	TRBJ2-7	once	TRBD1	TGTGCCAGCAGTTTTGGGACAGGGGTCTACGAGCAGTACTTC	CASSFGTGVYEQYF
TRBV11-2	TRBJ2-5	NA	TRBD1	TGTGCCAGCAGCTTACGGCAGGGGGCAGGGGAGACCCAGTACTTC	CASSLRQGAGETQYF
TRBV2	TRBJ2-1	NA	TRBD2	TGTGCCAGCAATGAAGGTCCACTAGCGGGCGTACTATACAATGAGCAGTTCTTC	CASNEGPLAGVLYNEQFF
TRBV7-8	TRBJ2-5	NA	TRBD2	TGTGCCAGCAGCTCGACGCCGCGGGGGGTTCGGGAGACCCAGTACTTC	CASSSTPRGVRETQYF
TRBV14	TRBJ1-6	NA	NA	TGTGCCAGCAGCCTAACAGGGAGCTCCTATAATTCACCCCTCCACTTT	CASSLTGSSYNSPLHF
TRBV7-3	TRBJ2-3	NA	TRBD2	TGTGCCAGCAGCTTAGGGTTGCGGGGGGCCATCACAGATACGCAGTATTTT	CASSLGLRGAITDTQYF
TRBV4-1	TRBJ1-4	NA	NA	TGCGCCAGCAGCCAAGATCTTACAGTTCCGAATGAAAAACTGTTTTTT	CASSQDLTVPNEKLFF
TRBV5-1	TRBJ2-3	NA	TRBD2	TGCGCCAGCAGCTTGGGGGTAGCGGGGGGGCCGTTAACAGATACGCAGTATTTT	CASSLGVAGGPLTDTQYF
TRBV5-6	TRBJ2-7	NA	TRBD1	TGTGCCAGCAGCCCGGGACAGGGATTACGCTACGAGCAGTACTTC	CASSPGQGLRYEQYF
TRBV6-5	TRBJ2-7	NA	TRBD1	TGTGCCAGCAGTTTCCCTGGGACAGGCCTGCAGTACTTC	CASSFPGTGLQYF
TRBV6-5	TRBJ1-2	NA	NA	TGTGCCAGCAGTACCGGGGTCGGCTATGGCTACACCTTC	CASSTGVGYGYTF
TRBV6-5	TRBJ1-6	NA	NA	TGTGCCAGCAGTTCGGAGGCTGGAGCCCTCCACTTT	CASSSEAGALHF
TRBV11-2	TRBJ2-7	NA	TRBD2	TGTGCCAGCAGCGGTCTAGCGGGGGAGGTCGAGCAGTACTTC	CASSGLAGEVEQYF
TRBV18	TRBJ1-4	NA	TRBD1	TGTGCCAGCGGAGGACAGGGATGGGAAAAACTGTTTTTT	CASGGQGWEKLFF
TRBV2	TRBJ2-3	NA	TRBD2	TGTGCCAGCAGAGGGACTAGCGGCAGCACAGATACGCAGTATTTT	CASRGTSGSTDTQYF
TRBV2	TRBJ1-6	NA	TRBD1	TGTGCCAGCAGGCTGACAGGGGAAACCAATTCACCCCTCCACTTT	CASRLTGETNSPLHF
TRBV13	TRBJ2-2	NA	NA	TGTGCCAGCACGCCTGACCGGAGAGACACCGGGGAGCTGTTTTTT	CASTPDRRDTGELFF